The present T cell receptor (beta chain) was sequenced within a study of PD-1 blockade in mismatch repair-deficient tumors. Study as a whole: Patients had eleven to twelve mismatch repair-deficient cancer types, all previously treated and progressing. Study results and limitations: After pembrolizumab, tumor-resident clones rose rapidly, then generally contracted before radiologic responses.

Points on this clone: The antigen is not known.

Only in-frame clones appear in the TCRdb table, and some are missing; sequencing was by immunoSEQ multiplex PCR. Among some 110,000 clones listed, about three quarters were seen once. Every patient had mismatch repair deficiency by PCR or immunohistochemistry. Material: peripheral blood, obtained about 60 weeks after starting pembrolizumab. This sequence originates from an adult with mismatch repair-deficient cancer.

CDR3 DNA sequence: TGTGCCAGCAGTGAAAGACTATCTCCCGGGGAGCTGTTTTTT. Translating gives CASSERLSPGELFF. The chain has TRBV6-1 and TRBJ2-2; D is possibly TRBD2 (5 bases). Trimming stripped 2 bases from V and 6 bases from J, with 10 bases between. The V gene's germline CDR1 is MNHNS and CDR2 SASEGT. The CDR3 is 14 amino acids.